These T cell receptor beta chains were read from a single sample in a study of neurological immune-mediated disorders. TCRdb ran MiXCR on the 5' RACE reads and lists one entry per CDR3 protein. The data show some 38,000 distinct CDR3 sequences, approximately 5% seen once. Sequencing was carried out using CD4+ T cells from blood. The receptors here all came from a man between 18 and 29 years old in good health. Both conserved end residues are part of each CDR3. Fields, in order: V gene, clone size, D gene, J gene, CDR3 DNA, CDR3 protein. A D gene is named only where the DNA matches it firmly. Only part of the rows carry a size: once, few, many, or a class if the clone is expanded.

TRBV6-1	many	NA	TRBJ2-1	TGTGCCAGCAGTGGGAGGCGGCAGGGCTCCTACAATGAGCAGTTCTTC	CASSGRRQGSYNEQFF
TRBV5-1	many	NA	TRBJ1-1	TGCGCCAGCAGCGCCGGGTGGGACACTGAAGCTTTCTTT	CASSAGWDTEAFF
TRBV27	many	TRBD2	TRBJ2-2	TGTGCCAGCAGCTCGACAGCGGGGGGGAACACCGGGGAGCTGTTTTTT	CASSSTAGGNTGELFF
TRBV28	many	NA	TRBJ2-7	TGTGCCAGCAGTTTATCGGGAGTCTCCTACGAGCAGTACTTC	CASSLSGVSYEQYF
TRBV7-3	many	NA	TRBJ2-1	TGTGCCAGCAGCCTCGGGACCGGGGACAATGAGCAGTTCTTC	CASSLGTGDNEQFF
TRBV12-3/TRBV12-4	many	NA	TRBJ1-1	TGTGCCAGCAGTTTGACAGGAAAAGCTTTCTTT	CASSLTGKAFF
TRBV7-2	NA	NA	TRBJ1-5	TGTGCCAGCAGCACACGACAGTATCAGCCCCAGCATTTT	CASSTRQYQPQHF
TRBV6-2/TRBV6-3	many	NA	TRBJ2-1	TGTGCCAGCAGTTCTTGGACAGAATCCAATGAGCAGTTCTTC	CASSSWTESNEQFF
TRBV6-5	many	TRBD1	TRBJ2-7	TGTGCCAGCAGCCCCGGACAGGGGGTTACCTACGAGCAGTACTTC	CASSPGQGVTYEQYF
TRBV10-3	many	NA	TRBJ2-2	TGTGCCATCAGTGAACGGTTGCCCGCGAACACCGGGGAGCTGTTTTTT	CAISERLPANTGELFF
TRBV29-1	many	NA	TRBJ2-6	TGCAGCGTTGGACCCGGGGCAGGGACTGGGGCCAACGTCCTGACTTTC	CSVGPGAGTGANVLTF
TRBV7-8	many	TRBD2	TRBJ2-2	TGTGCCAGCAGCCCTTTAGGGACTAGCGGGGAGACCGGGGAGCTGTTTTTT	CASSPLGTSGETGELFF
TRBV12-3/TRBV12-4	medium-sized	NA	TRBJ1-3	TGTGCCAGCAGCCAACAGGGTTCTGGAAACACCATATATTTT	CASSQQGSGNTIYF
TRBV6-5	many	NA	TRBJ2-2	TGTGCCAGCAGTGGAACCGACACCGGGGAGCTGTTTTTT	CASSGTDTGELFF
TRBV11-2	many	NA	TRBJ2-2	TGTGCCAGCAGCTTCAAGGGCCAGAACACCGGGGAGCTGTTTTTT	CASSFKGQNTGELFF
TRBV14	many	TRBD1	TRBJ2-2	TGTGCCAGCAGCCACCCCGGGACAGCCGACACCGGGGAGCTGTTTTTT	CASSHPGTADTGELFF
TRBV9	many	NA	TRBJ1-2	TGTGCCAGCAGCCCGAACTATGCACGCGCGCTCCCTGGCTACACCTTC	CASSPNYARALPGYTF
TRBV7-3	many	TRBD1	TRBJ2-7	TGTGCCAGCAGCCCGGCGGCCACAGGGGGATACGAGCAGTACTTC	CASSPAATGGYEQYF
TRBV7-2	many	NA	TRBJ1-4	TGTGCCAGCAGCTTAGATACTGCCCACAATGAAAAACTGTTTTTT	CASSLDTAHNEKLFF
TRBV20-1	many	NA	TRBJ1-2	TGCAGTGCTGAGGCTTCTAACTATGGCTACACCTTC	CSAEASNYGYTF
TRBV5-1	many	NA	TRBJ1-1	TGCGCCAGCCGCTTGGTACAGCAGAACACTGAAGCTTTCTTT	CASRLVQQNTEAFF
TRBV29-1	many	TRBD1	TRBJ2-3	TGCAGCGTTGTGGGACAGTACACAGATACGCAGTATTTT	CSVVGQYTDTQYF
TRBV4-3	many	NA	TRBJ2-3	TGCGCCAGCAGCCCTGACCACGATACGCAGTATTTT	CASSPDHDTQYF
TRBV5-1	many	TRBD1	TRBJ2-7	TGCGCCAGCAGCTCGGGACAGGCGGCCGACGAGCAGTACTTC	CASSSGQAADEQYF
TRBV5-1	many	TRBD1	TRBJ2-2	TGCGCCAGCAGCTCGCGGGACAGGGGAGTTGGGGACACCGGGGAGCTGTTTTTT	CASSSRDRGVGDTGELFF
TRBV10-3	many	TRBD1	TRBJ2-3	TGTGCCATCAGTGAAAGGCGACAGGGGGATTCTAGCACAGATACGCAGTATTTT	CAISERRQGDSSTDTQYF
TRBV11-3	many	NA	TRBJ1-1	TGTGCCAGCAGCCAACAGGGAAGCACTGAAGCTTTCTTT	CASSQQGSTEAFF
TRBV6-5	many	NA	TRBJ1-5	TGTGCCAGCCGGGACTCCTATAGCAATCAGCCCCAGCATTTT	CASRDSYSNQPQHF
TRBV7-2	many	NA	TRBJ2-1	TGTGCCAGCAGCTCGGGAAGGGGTAGAGAGCAGTTCTTC	CASSSGRGREQFF
TRBV7-6	many	NA	TRBJ1-2	TGTGCCAGCAGCTTAGGACAGTTTAGCTATGGCTACACCTTC	CASSLGQFSYGYTF
TRBV15	many	NA	TRBJ1-2	TGTGCCACCAGCGCCCGAAGGGGGGCAGGGGTAGCTAACTATGGCTACACCTTC	CATSARRGAGVANYGYTF
TRBV6-2/TRBV6-3	many	NA	TRBJ1-1	TGTGCCAGCAGCCGAGGGACCTTCGGGACTGAAGCTTTCTTT	CASSRGTFGTEAFF
TRBV20-1	many	TRBD1	TRBJ1-4	TGCAGTGCTAGAGCCGGGACAGGGTCCACTAATGAAAAACTGTTTTTT	CSARAGTGSTNEKLFF
TRBV7-9	many	TRBD1	TRBJ1-1	TGTGCCAGCAGCGTGTACAGGGGGAGAACTGAAGCTTTCTTT	CASSVYRGRTEAFF